This TCR beta chain is from a study of blood T cell repertoires in COVID-19. On the study more broadly: Sources were T cells, B-cell-depleted T cells, or PBMCs; the material itself was cDNA or gDNA.

Clinical history as reported by participants underpinned cohort assignment. The recovered donors of Cohort 3 showed two negative PCRs, clearance, or symptom resolution. Profiled with immunoSEQ multiplex PCR; TCRdb holds only in-frame clones, not every one. The sample has approximately 210,000 clones, roughly 82% seen once. CDR3 size: 13 residues. Trimming took off 5 bases at V and 1 base at J, with 7 bases between the two ends. The source of this sequence is a man in his forties who had recovered from COVID-19. Sequenced material: PBMCs or T cells enriched from blood (not recorded which). This chain links TRBV12-3 or TRBV12-4 with TRBJ2-3; possibly TRBD2 for D (6 bases). This CDR3 is CASSQRGTDTQYF. CDR3 nucleotides: TGTGCCAGCAGTCAGCGGGGCACAGATACGCAGTATTTT.